This passage covers 3 T cell receptor beta chains from one sample sequenced in a study of post-analysis software for immune sequencing data. Findings and limits, study-wide: Controls had lower frequencies than patients of five or six TRBV segments, which included TRBV5-6, TRBV5-1 and TRBV20-1.

These TCRs are of unknown antigen specificity. Unique molecular identifiers tagged the TCR beta cDNA libraries. TCRdb re-called the PCR reads through MiXCR, storing one row per CDR3 protein. The data show 350,000 to 450,000 distinct CDR3 sequences, roughly 36% seen once. Sequenced input: blood. The receptors originated from a girl between 10 and 17 years old with multiple sclerosis.

Details on this clonotype: One end of the junction does not line up with germline, which may come from a read error. The rearrangement joins TRBV7-2 to TRBJ1-2, with 12 bases that match TRBD1. CDR1 is SGHTA, CDR2 FQGNSA, per germline. The CDR3 is 16 amino acids. The CDR3 bases are TGTGCCAGCAGCTCGCCGGGACAGGGGGCGTACTATGACTACACCTTC. The encoded protein is CASSSPGQGAYYDYTF.

V usage is TRBV9 and J usage is TRBJ1-1; unclear D gene. Between the trimmed V and J ends, which lost 0 bases and 5 bases, there was a span of 8 bases. Germline CDR1 SGDLS, CDR2 YYNGEE. This CDR3 region has 13 residues. As DNA, the CDR3 is TGTGCCAGCAGCGTAGCTACAAGAACTGAAGCTTTCTTT. This translates into CASSVATRTEAFF.

This chain joins TRBV12-3 or TRBV12-4 and TRBJ1-6, with 9 bases fitting TRBD1. The CDR3 is 14 residues long. V trimming: 5 bases; J trimming: 9 bases; junction bases outside the gene matches: 5. The DNA for the CDR3 is TGTGCCAGCAGTCAGGGACAGGGAATTTCACCCCTCCACTTT. Protein product: CASSQGQGISPLHF.